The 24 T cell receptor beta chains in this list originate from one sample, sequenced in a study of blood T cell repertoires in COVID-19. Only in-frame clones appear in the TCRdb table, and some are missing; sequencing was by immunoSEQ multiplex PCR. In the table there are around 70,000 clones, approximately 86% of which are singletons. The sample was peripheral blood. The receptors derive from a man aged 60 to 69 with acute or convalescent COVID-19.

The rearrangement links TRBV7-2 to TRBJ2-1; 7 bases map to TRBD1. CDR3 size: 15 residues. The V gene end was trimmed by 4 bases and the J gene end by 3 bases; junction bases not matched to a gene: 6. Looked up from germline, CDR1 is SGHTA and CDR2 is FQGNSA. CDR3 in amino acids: CASSSRQGLYNEQFF. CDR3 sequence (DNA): TGTGCCAGCAGCTCAAGACAGGGCCTCTACAATGAGCAGTTCTTC.

The CDR3 DNA follows: TGTGCCAGCAGCTGGAGCGGGGGGGCGTACCAAGAGACCCAGTACTTC. Protein product: CASSWSGGAYQETQYF. The V gene is TRBV7-2, the J gene TRBJ2-5; 10 bases align to TRBD2. The CDR3 contains 16 residues. The V gene end was trimmed by 4 bases and the J gene end by 0 bases; junction bases not matched to a gene: 5. CDR1 and CDR2 (germline): SGHTA, FQGNSA.

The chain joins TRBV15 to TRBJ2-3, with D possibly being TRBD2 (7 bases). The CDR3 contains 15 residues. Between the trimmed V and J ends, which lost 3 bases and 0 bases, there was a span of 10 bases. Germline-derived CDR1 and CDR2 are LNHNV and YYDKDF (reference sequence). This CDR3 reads CATSRRGPSTDTQYF. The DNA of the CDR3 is TGTGCCACCAGCAGGCGGGGGCCTAGCACAGATACGCAGTATTTT.

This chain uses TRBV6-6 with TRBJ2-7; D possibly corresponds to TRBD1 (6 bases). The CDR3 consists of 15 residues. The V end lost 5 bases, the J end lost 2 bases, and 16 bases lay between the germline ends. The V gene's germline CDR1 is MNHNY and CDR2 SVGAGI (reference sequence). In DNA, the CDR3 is TGTGCCAGCAGTAAGAACAGGGAATCTGCCTACGAGCAGTACTTC. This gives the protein CASSKNRESAYEQYF.

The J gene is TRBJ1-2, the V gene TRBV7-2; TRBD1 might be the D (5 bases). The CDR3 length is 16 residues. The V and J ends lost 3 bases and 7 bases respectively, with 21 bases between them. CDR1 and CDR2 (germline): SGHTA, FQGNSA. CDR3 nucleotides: TGTGCCAGCAGCTTGGAAGGGGCGATTTCTCTACCTGGCTACACCTTC. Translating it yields CASSLEGAISLPGYTF.

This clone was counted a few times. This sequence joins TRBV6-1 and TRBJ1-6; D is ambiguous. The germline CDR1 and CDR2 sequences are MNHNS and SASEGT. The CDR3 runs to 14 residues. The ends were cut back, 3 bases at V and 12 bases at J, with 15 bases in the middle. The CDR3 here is CASSEYYTVRPLHF. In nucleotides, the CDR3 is TGTGCCAGCAGTGAGTATTATACAGTTCGACCCCTCCACTTT.

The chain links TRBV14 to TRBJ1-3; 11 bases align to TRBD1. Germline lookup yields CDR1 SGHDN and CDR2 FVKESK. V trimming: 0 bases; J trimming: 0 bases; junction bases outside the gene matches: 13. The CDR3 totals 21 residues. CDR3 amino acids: CASSQEAGQGARIFSGNTIYF. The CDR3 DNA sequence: TGTGCCAGCAGCCAAGAAGCCGGACAGGGGGCGCGAATTTTCTCTGGAAACACCATATATTTT.

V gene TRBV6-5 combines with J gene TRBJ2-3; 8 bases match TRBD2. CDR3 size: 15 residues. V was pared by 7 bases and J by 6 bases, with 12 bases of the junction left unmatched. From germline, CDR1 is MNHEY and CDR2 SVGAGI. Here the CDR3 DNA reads TGTGCCAGCACCCTAAGCGGGGGCTCAGGGGATACGCAGTATTTT. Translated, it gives CASTLSGGSGDTQYF.

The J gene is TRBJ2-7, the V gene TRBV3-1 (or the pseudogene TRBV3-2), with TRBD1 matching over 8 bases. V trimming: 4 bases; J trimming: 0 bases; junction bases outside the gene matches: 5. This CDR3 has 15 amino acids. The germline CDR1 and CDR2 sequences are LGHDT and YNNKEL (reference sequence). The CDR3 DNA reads TGTGCCAGCAGCCGAGGGACAGGCTCCTCCTACGAGCAGTACTTC. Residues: CASSRGTGSSYEQYF.

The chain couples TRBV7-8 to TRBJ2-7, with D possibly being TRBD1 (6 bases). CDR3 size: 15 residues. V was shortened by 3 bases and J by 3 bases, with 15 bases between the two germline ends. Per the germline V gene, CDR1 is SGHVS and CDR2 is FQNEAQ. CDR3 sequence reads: CASSFTGTPSYEQYF. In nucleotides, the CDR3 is TGTGCCAGCAGCTTTACCGGGACACCGAGCTACGAGCAGTACTTC.

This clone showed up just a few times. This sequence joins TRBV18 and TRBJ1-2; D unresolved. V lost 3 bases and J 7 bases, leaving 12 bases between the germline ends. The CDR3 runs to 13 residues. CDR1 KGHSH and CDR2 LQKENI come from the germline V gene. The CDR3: CASSPMWQAGYTF. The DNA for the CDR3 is TGTGCCAGCTCACCGATGTGGCAGGCTGGCTACACCTTC.

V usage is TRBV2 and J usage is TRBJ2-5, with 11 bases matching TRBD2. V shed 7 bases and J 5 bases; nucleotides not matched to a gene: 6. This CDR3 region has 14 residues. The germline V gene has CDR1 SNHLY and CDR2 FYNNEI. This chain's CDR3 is CASKVTSGVETQYF. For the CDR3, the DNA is TGTGCCAGCAAGGTGACTAGCGGGGTTGAGACCCAGTACTTC.

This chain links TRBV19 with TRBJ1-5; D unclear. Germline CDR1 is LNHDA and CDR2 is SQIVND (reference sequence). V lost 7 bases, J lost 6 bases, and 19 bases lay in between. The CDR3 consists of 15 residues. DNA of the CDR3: TGTGCCAGTACCCCGAGGTTCCAGCTCGGTCAGCCCCAGCATTTT. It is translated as CASTPRFQLGQPQHF.

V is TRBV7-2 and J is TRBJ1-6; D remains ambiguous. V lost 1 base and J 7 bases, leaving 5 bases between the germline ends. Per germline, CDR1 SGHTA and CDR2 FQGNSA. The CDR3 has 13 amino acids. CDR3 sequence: CASSLERNSPLHF. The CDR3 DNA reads TGTGCCAGCAGCTTAGAGAGGAATTCACCCCTCCACTTT.

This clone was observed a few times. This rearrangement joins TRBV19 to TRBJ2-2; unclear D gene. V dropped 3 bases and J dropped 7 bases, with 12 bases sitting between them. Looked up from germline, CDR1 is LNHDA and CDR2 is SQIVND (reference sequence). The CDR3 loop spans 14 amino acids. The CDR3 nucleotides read TGTGCCAGTAGTATTCAAGCAAGTCACGGGGAGCTGTTTTTT. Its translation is CASSIQASHGELFF.

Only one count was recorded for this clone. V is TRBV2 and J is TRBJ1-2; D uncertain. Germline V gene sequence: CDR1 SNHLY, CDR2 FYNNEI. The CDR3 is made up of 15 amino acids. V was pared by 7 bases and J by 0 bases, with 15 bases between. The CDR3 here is CASTLTRLANYGYTF. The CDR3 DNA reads TGTGCCAGCACCCTAACGAGGTTGGCTAACTATGGCTACACCTTC.

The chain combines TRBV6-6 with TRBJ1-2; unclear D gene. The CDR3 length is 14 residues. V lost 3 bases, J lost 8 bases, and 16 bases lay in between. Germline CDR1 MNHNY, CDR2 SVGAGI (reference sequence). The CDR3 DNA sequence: TGTGCCAGCAGTTATACCTTGTCGGGAAGCGGCTACACCTTC. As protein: CASSYTLSGSGYTF.

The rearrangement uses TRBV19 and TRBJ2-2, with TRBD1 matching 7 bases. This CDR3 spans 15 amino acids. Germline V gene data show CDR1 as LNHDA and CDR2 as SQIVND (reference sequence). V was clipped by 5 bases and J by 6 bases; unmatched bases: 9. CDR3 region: CASSPTTGVAGELFF. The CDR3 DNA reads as TGTGCCAGTAGTCCGACAACAGGGGTGGCCGGGGAGCTGTTTTTT. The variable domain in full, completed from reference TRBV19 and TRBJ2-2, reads DGGITQSPKYLFRKEGQNVTLSCEQNLNHDAMYWYRQDPGQGLRLIYYSQIVNDFQKGDIAEGYSVSREKKESFPLTVTSAQKNPTAFYLCASSPTTGVAGELFFGEGSRLTVL.

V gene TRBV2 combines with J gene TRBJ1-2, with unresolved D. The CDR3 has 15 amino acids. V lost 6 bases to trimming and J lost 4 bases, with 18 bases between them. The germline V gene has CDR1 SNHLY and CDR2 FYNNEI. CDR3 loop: CASSLKRAGVYGYTF. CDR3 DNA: TGTGCCAGCAGCCTGAAGAGGGCAGGAGTCTATGGCTACACCTTC.

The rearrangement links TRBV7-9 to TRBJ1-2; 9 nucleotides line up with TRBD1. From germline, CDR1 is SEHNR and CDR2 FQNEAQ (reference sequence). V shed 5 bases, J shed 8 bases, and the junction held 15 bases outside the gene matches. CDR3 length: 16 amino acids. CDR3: CASSLMTPQGAIGYTF. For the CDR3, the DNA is TGTGCCAGCAGCCTAATGACTCCACAGGGGGCGATAGGCTACACCTTC.

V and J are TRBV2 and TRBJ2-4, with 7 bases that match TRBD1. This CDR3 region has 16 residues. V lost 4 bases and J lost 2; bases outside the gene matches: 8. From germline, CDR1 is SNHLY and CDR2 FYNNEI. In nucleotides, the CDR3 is TGTGCCAGCAGTGTAGGACAGGTCCGGACCAAAAACATTCAGTACTTC. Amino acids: CASSVGQVRTKNIQYF.

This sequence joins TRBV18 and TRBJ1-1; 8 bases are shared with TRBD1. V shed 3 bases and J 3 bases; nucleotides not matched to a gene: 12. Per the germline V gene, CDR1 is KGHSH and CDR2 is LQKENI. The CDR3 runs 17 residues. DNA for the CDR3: TGTGCCAGCTCACCTAACCGACAGGGGAGGGTGGACACTGAAGCTTTCTTT. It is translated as CASSPNRQGRVDTEAFF.

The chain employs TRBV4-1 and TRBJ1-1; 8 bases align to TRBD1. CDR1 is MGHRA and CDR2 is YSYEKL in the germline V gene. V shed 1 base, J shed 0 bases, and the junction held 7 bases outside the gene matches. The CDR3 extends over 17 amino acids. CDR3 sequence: CASSQGYRTGLNTEAFF. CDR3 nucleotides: TGCGCCAGCAGCCAAGGTTATAGGACAGGGCTGAACACTGAAGCTTTCTTT.

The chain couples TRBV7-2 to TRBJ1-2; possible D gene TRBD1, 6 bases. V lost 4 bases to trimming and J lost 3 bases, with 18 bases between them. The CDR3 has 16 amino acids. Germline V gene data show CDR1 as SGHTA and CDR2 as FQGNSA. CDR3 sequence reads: CASSSPWDKFHYGYTF. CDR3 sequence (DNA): TGTGCCAGCAGCTCCCCTTGGGACAAATTTCACTATGGCTACACCTTC.